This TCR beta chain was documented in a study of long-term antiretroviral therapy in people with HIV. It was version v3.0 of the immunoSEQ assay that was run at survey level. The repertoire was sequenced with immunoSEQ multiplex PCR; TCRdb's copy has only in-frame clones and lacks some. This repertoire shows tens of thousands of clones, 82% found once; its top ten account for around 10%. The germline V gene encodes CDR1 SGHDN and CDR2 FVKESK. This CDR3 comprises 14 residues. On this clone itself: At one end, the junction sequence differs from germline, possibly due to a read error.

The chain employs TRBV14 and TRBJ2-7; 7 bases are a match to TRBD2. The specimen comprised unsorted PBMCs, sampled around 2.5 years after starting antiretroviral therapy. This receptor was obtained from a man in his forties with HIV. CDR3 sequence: CASRQAGSLAEQYF. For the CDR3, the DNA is TGTGCCAGCAGGCAAGCGGGGAGTTTGGCCGAGCAGTACTTC.